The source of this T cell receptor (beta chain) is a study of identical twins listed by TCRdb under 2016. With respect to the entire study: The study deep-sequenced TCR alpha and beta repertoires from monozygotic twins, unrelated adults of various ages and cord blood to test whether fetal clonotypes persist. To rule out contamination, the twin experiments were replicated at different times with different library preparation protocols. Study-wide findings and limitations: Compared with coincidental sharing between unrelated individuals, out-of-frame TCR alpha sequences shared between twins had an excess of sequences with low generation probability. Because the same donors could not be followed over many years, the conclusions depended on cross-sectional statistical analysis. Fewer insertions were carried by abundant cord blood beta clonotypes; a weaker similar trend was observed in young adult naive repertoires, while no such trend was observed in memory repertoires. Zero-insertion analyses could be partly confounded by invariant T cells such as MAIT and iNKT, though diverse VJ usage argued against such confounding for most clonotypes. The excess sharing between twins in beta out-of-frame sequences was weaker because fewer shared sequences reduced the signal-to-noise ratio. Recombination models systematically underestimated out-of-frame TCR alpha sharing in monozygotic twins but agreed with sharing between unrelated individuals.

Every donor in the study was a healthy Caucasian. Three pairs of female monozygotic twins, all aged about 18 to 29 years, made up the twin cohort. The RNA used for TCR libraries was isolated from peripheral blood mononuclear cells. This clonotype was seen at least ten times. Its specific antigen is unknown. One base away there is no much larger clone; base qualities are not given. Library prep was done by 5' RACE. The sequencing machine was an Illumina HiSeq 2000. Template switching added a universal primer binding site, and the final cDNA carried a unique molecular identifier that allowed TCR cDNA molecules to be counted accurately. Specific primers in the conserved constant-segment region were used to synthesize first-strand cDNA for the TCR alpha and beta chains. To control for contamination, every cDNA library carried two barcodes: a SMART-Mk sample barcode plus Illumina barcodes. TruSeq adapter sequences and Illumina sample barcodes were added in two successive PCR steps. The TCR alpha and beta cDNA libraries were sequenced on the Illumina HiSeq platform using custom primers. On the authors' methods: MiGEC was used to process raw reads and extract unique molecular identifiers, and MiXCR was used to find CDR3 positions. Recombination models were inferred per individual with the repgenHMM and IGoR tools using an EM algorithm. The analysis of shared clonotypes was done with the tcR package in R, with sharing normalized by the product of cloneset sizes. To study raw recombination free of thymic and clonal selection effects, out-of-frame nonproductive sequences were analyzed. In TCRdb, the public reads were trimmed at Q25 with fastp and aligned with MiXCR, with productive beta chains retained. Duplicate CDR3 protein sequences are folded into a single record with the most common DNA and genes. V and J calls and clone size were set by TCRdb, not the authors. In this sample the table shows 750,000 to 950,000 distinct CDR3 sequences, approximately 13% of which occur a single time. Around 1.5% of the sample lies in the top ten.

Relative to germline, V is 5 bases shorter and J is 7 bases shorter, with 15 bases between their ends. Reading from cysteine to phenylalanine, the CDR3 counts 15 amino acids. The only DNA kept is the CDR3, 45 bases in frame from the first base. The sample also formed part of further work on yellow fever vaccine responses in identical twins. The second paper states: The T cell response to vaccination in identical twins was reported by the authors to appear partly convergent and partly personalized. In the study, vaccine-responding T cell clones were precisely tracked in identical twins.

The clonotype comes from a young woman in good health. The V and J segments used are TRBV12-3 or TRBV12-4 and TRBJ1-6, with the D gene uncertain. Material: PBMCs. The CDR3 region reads CASSPPGQWNSPLHF. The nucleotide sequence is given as TGTGCCAGCAGTCCACCGGGTCAGTGGAATTCACCCCTCCACTTT.